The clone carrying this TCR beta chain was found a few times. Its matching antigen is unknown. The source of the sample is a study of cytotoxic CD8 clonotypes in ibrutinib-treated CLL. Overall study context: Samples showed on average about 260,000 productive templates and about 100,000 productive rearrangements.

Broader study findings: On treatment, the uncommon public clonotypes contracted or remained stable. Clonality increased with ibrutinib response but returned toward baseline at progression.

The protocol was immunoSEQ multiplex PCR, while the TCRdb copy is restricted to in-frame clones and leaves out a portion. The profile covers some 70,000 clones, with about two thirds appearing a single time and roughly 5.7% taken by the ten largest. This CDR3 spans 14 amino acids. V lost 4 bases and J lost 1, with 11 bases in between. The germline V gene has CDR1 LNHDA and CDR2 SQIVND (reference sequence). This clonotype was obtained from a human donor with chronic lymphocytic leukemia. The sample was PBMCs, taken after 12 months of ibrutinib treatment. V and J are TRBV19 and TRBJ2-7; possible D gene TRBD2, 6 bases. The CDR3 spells CASSNPGRSYEQYF. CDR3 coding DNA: TGTGCCAGTAGTAATCCAGGGAGGTCCTACGAGCAGTACTTC.